This T cell receptor (beta chain) was sequenced during a study of T cells after somatic rescue of genetic block. The repertoire was sequenced with immunoSEQ multiplex PCR; TCRdb's copy has only in-frame clones and lacks some. The repertoire holds approximately 65,000 clones, with approximately 90% as singletons. Trimming took off 0 bases at V and 4 bases at J, with 12 bases between the two ends. CDR3 length: 16 amino acids. Per germline, CDR1 LNHNV and CDR2 YYDKDF (reference sequence). The chain employs TRBV15 and TRBJ1-4, with D unresolved. Input material: peripheral blood mononuclear cells (PBMCs). The source is a man aged 40-50 years. The CDR3 coding sequence is TGTGCCACCAGCAGAGATGTAAGCCGGGTTAATGAAAAACTGTTTTTT. It encodes CATSRDVSRVNEKLFF.